The T cell receptor beta chain under discussion was sequenced for a study of regulatory T cells in long-lasting Graves disease. iRepertoire HTBI primers and Arm-PCR of CDR3 regions built TCR beta libraries. MiXCR was run by TCRdb on the multiplex PCR reads, yielding one entry per CDR3 protein. The sample yields around 450,000 distinct CDR3 sequences, 20% to 25% seen once. As to time point: persistent/refractory GD, antithyroid drugs over 5 years with positive TRAb. TCR sequences were obtained from RNA taken from PBMCs. This clonotype was observed a handful of times. This receptor was taken from a female donor with Graves disease. The sample in question was peripheral blood mononuclear cells (PBMCs), obtained when the disease was refractory, from a patient treated with antithyroid drugs.

This CDR3 is CSVKGAYEQYF. The CDR3 coding sequence is TGCAGCGTTAAGGGGGCCTACGAGCAGTACTTC. The V and J genes are TRBV29-1 and TRBJ2-7; tentative D call: TRBD1 (6 bases). The CDR3 consists of 11 residues. V was pared by 5 bases and J by 2 bases, with 7 bases between. Germline V lookup: CDR1 SQVTM, CDR2 ANQGSEA.